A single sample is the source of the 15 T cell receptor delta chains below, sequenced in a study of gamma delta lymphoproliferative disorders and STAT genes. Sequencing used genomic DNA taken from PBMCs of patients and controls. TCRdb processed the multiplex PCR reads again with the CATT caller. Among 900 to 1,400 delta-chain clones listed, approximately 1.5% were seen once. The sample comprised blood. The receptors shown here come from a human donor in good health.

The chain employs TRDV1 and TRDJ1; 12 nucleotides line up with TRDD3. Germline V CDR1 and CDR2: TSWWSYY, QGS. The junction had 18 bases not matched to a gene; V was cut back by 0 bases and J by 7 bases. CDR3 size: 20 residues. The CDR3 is CALGELSPVTGGYTRLKLIF. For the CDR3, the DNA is TGTGCTCTTGGGGAACTTTCCCCCGTTACTGGGGGATACACGCGGCTTAAACTCATCTTT.

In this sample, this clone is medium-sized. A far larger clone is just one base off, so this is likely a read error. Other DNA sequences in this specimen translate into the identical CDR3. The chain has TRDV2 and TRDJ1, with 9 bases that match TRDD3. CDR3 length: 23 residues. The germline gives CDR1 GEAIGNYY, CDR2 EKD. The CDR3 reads CACDTRGAITGGARPPNTDKLIF. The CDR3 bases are TGTGCCTGCGACACACGTGGGGCAATTACTGGGGGAGCCAGGCCCCCAAACACCGATAAACTCATCTTT.

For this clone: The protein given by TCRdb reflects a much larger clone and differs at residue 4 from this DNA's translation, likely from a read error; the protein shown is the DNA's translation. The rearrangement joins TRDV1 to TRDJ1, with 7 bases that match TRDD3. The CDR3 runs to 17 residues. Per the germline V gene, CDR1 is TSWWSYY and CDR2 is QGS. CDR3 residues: CALRELWGTPYTDKLIF. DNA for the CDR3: TGTGCTCTTAGGGAACTATGGGGGACCCCTTACACCGATAAACTCATCTTT.

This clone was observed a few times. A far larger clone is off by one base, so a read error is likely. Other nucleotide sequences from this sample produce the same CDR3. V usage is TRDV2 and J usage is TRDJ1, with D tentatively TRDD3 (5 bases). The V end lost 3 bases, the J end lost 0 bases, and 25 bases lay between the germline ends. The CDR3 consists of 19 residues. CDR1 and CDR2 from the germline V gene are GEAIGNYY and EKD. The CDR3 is CACDPLYTLGSKYTDKLIF. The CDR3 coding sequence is TGTGCCTGTGACCCTCTCTACACCCTGGGTTCTAAGTACACCGATAAACTCATCTTT.

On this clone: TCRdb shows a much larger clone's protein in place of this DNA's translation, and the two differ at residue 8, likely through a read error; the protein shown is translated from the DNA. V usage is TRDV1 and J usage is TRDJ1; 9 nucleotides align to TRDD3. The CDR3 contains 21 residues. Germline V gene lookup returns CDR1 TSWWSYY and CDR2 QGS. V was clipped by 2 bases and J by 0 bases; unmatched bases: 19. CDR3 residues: CALGEDDPSPYWGTYTDKLIF. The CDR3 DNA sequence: TGTGCTCTTGGGGAAGATGACCCCTCGCCTTACTGGGGGACCTACACCGATAAACTCATCTTT.

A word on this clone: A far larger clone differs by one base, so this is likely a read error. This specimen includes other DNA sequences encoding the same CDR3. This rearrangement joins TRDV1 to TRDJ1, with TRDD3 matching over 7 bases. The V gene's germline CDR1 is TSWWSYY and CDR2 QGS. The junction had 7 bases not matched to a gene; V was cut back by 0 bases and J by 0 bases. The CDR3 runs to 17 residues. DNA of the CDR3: TGTGCTCTTGGGGAACTTTGGGGGACCCCTTACACCGATAAACTCATCTTT. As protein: CALGELWGTPYTDKLIF.

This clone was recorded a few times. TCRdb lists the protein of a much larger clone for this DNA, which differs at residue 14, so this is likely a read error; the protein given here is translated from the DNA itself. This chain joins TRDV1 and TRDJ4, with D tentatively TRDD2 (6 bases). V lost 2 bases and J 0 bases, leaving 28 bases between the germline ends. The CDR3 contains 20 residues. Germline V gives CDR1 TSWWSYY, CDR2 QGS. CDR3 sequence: CALGEGWDPPTVLEARPLIF. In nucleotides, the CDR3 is TGTGCTCTTGGGGAAGGGTGGGATCCTCCTACCGTACTGGAAGCCAGACCCCTGATCTTT.

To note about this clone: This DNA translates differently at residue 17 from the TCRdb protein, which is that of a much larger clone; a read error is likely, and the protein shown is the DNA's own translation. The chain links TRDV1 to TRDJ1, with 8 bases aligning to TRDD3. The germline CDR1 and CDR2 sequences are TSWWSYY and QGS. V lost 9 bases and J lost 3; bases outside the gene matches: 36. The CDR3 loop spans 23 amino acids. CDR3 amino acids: CALCGGTYPVLGASIIWADKLIF. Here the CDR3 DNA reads TGTGCTCTCTGCGGTGGGACCTACCCCGTACTGGGGGCCTCGATAATATGGGCCGATAAACTCATCTTT.

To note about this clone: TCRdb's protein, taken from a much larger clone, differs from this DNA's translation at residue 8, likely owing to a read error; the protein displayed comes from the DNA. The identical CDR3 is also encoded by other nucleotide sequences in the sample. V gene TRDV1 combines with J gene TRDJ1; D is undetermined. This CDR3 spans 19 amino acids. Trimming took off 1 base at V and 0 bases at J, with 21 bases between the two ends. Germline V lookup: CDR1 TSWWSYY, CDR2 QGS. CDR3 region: CALGEPYMARTLYTDKLIF. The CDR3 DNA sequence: TGTGCTCTTGGGGAACCTTATATGGCACGTACCCTATACACCGATAAACTCATCTTT.

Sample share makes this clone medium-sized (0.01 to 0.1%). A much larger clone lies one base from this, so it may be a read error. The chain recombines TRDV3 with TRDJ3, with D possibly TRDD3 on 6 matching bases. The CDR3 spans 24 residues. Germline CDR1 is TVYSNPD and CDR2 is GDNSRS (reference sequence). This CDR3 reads CAFSTSLPHWSILGPSWGTRQMFF. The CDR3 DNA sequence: TGTGCCTTTTCTACGTCTCTTCCCCACTGGTCAATATTAGGTCCCTCCTGGGGCACCCGACAGATGTTTTTC.

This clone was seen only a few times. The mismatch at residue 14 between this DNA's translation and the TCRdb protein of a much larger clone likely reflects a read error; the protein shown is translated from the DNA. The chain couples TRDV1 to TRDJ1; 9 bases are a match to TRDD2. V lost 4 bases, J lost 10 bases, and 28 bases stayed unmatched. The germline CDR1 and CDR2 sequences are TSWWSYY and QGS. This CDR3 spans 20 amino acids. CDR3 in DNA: TGTGCTCTTGGGGGCCCACATCCTTCCTACGTGGGGAGGCCGTACCGGGGACTCATCTTT. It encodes CALGGPHPSYVGRPYRGLIF.

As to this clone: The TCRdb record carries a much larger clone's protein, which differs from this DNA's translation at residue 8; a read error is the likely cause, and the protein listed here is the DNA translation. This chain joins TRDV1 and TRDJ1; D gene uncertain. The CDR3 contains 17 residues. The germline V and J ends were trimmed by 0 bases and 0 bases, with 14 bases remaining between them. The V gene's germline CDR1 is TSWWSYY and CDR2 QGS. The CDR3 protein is CALGELWETPYTDKLIF. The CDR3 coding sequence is TGTGCTCTTGGGGAACTATGGGAGACCCCTTACACCGATAAACTCATCTTT.

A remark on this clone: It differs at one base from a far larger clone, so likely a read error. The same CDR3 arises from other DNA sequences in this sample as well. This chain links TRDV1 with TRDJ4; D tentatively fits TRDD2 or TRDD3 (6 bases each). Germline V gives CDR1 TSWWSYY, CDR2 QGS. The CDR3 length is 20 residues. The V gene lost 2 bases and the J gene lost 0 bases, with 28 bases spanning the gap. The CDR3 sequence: CALGEGWDPPTVLGARPLIF. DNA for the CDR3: TGTGCTCTTGGGGAAGGATGGGATCCTCCTACCGTACTGGGAGCCAGACCCCTGATCTTT.

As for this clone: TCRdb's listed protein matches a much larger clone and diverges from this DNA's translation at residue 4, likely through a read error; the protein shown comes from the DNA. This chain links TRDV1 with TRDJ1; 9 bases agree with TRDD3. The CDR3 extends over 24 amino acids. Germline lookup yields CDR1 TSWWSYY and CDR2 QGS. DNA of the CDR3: TGTGCTCTTGAGGAACTAGCAAACTCGTACTGGGGGACGGGTCTGCCCCACCCGACCGATAAACTCATCTTT. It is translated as CALEELANSYWGTGLPHPTDKLIF.

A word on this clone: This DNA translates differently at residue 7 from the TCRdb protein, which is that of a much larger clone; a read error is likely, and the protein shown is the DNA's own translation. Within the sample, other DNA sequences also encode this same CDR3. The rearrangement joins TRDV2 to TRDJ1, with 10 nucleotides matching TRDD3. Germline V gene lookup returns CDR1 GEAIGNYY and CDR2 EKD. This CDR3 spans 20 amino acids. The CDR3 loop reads CACDTIKILGDPKYTDKLIF. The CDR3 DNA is TGTGCTTGTGACACTATTAAAATACTGGGGGATCCTAAGTACACCGATAAACTCATCTTT.